This TCR beta chain was sequenced in a study of T-cell memory formation after mild COVID-19 (dated by TCRdb to about 2021). For the study in its entirety: TCR sequence clusters from the two donors were found to be largely donor specific. Two young, previously healthy adult volunteers, one female and one male, were included in the cohort. T-cell clones expanding and contracting after mild COVID-19 in a couple of donors were tracked by longitudinal TCRalpha and TCRbeta repertoire sequencing. Overall study results and their limits: The detection of some responding clones in pre-infection memory suggests that pre-existing cross-reactive memory T cells joined the SARS-CoV-2 response. Balanced CD4/CD8 phenotypes were observed for clones contracting from day 15 to 85, whereas a bias towards CD4+ was observed for a second wave of clones expanding from day 15 to 37. The second-wave clones that peaked on day 37 were not confirmed to be SARS-CoV-2 specific. The study included only a couple of mild cases, and larger cohorts that include severe cases with pre-infection samples were judged to be necessary. Contracting CD4+ clones turned up mainly in the CM and EM memory subsets, whereas EMRA was where CD8+ clones were enriched.

Instrument on record: Illumina NovaSeq 6000. TCRalpha and TCRbeta cDNA libraries were built by 5'RACE with constant-segment primers, adding sample barcodes and unique molecular identifiers. RNA was extracted from every sample with Trizol reagent. Libraries were amplified in two PCR steps, with a second sample barcode and Illumina TruSeq adapters added in the second step. Sequencing of libraries was performed on an Illumina NovaSeq with 2 x 150 bp paired-end reads. On the study's bioinformatics: Demultiplexing of reads and collapsing into UMI-guided consensus sequences were performed with migec v1.2.7. Using mixcr v2.1.11, the UMI consensuses were aligned to TRA and TRB V and J templates and assembled into clonotypes. A clonotype was counted as expanded or contracted only when both edgeR and NoisET called the clonotype significant, with the noise models trained on biological replicates. For edgeR calls, a false discovery rate-adjusted p below 0.01 and a log2 fold-change threshold of 1 were applied. PCA with hierarchical clustering of max-normalized trajectories of the 1000 most abundant clonotypes was used as exploratory dynamics analysis. Separately sequenced CD4+ and CD8+ repertoires were used to assign a CD4 or CD8 phenotype to each responding clone. TCRdb's own reprocessing of the public reads used fastp at Q25 and MiXCR and kept productive beta chains. Rows matching on CDR3 protein sequence are summarized as one entry with the most common DNA and genes. TCRdb assigned the V and J calls; the authors' analysis was not used. Within this sample are approximately 190,000 distinct CDR3 sequences, with about 17% of them counted one time only. 2% to 2.5% of the sample belongs to the ten largest clones.

Remarks on this clonotype: Its target antigen remains unknown. One base away there is no much larger clone; base qualities are not given.

Ficoll-Paque density gradient centrifugation was used to isolate PBMCs. According to the germline V gene, CDR1 reads SGHRS and CDR2 reads YFSETQ. The CDR3 runs 13 residues from the cysteine to the phenylalanine. The kept DNA is CDR3 alone, 39 bases in frame from the first base. V is clipped by 5 bases and J by 5 bases, and the sequence between their germline boundaries is 11 bases long. The receptor comes from an adult woman who had mild COVID-19 (a few samples of this study predate the infection). The sample titles of this study are shuffled in the database, so cell type and time point are left out; the donor was told from shared clones. The chain joins TRBV5-1 to TRBJ2-1; TRBD2 is possibly the D segment (5 matching bases). Sequenced sample: PBMCs or a T cell subset sorted from them (not recorded which). The CDR3 reads CASRDLTDNEQFF. The nucleotide sequence is TGCGCCAGCAGGGACTTGACCGACAATGAGCAGTTCTTC.